This record looks at one TCR beta chain sequence and its context. This may arise from a read error, as a much more abundant clone is one base away. Researchers amplified the TCR beta CDR3 regions from RNA transcripts. RT-PCR in the first round (using the HTBI primer set) targeted the TCR CDR3. Using its own MiXCR run on the multiplex PCR reads, TCRdb lists one record per CDR3 protein. The sample has about 600,000 distinct CDR3 sequences, roughly 15% seen once. This sample was taken from a study of T cells in Graves' hyperthyroidism and ophthalmopathy. As for the study in general: The authors collected peripheral blood at initial diagnosis, before any treatment.

Germline CDR1 is MGHRA and CDR2 is YSYEKL. The CDR3 is 14 residues long. Ophthalmopathy patients showed a Clinical Activity Score of at least 3, NOSPECS grade of at least 4 and duration under 3 months. Not enrolled were patients with uncontrolled infection, other autoimmune disease, pregnancy or lactation. Fresh 10 ml peripheral blood yielded PBMCs. The receptor was derived from a woman aged 40 to 50 with Graves' ophthalmopathy. The sample comprised blood. This sequence joins TRBV4-1 and TRBJ1-1; D not certain. The CDR3 region has the DNA TGCGTCAGCAGCCAAGCGGTTCGGAACACTGAAGCTTTCTTT. Encoded protein: CVSSQAVRNTEAFF.